This T cell receptor beta chain is drawn from a study of post-analysis software for immune sequencing data. General observations from the study: A few TRBV segments (TRBV5-6, TRBV5-1 and TRBV20-1 among them) occurred more frequently in patients than in controls. Pronounced co-clustering by F measure was evident among identically batched samples. Controls showed significantly higher normalized Chao1 diversity than did multiple sclerosis patients.

Remarks on this clonotype: What it binds is not known.

cDNA libraries for TCR beta contained unique molecular identifiers. It was from roughly 1.1 to 9.2 million T cells that 500,000 or so cDNA molecules came. Each CDR3 protein gets one entry after TCRdb re-called the PCR reads with MiXCR. The data contain roughly 620,000 distinct CDR3 sequences, around 47% of them singletons. The CDR3 loop spans 11 amino acids. V was shortened by 7 bases and J by 8 bases, with 9 bases between the two germline ends. The V and J genes are TRBV12-3 or TRBV12-4 and TRBJ2-1; no clear D. This receptor was identified in a girl aged 5 to 17 with multiple sclerosis. Sequenced: blood. This CDR3 reads CASTEQDEQFF. DNA of the CDR3: TGTGCCAGCACCGAGCAGGATGAGCAGTTCTTC.